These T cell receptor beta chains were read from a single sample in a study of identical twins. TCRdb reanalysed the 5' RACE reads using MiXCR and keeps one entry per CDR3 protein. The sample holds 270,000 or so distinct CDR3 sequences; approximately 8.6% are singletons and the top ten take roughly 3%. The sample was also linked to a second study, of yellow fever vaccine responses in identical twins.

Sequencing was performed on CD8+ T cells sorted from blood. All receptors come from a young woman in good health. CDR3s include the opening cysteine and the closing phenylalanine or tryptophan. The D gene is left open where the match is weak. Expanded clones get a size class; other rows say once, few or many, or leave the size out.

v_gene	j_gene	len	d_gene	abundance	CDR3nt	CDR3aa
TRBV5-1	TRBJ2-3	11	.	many	TGCGCCAGCTCTAGACTAGATACGCAGTATTTT	CASSRLDTQYF
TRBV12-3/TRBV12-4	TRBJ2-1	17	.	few	TGTGCCAGCAGTTTAGGAGGGGTAGATCTTACCTACAATGAGCAGTTCTTC	CASSLGGVDLTYNEQFF
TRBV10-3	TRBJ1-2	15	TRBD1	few	TGTGCCATCAGTGAGGTATCAGGGGGCGAGTATGGCTACACCTTC	CAISEVSGGEYGYTF
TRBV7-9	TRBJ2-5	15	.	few	TGTGCCAGCAGCACAAGCCTGACAGTTCAAGAGACCCAGTACTTC	CASSTSLTVQETQYF
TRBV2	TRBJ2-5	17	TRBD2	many	TGTGCCAGCAGCAGTCTAGCGGGGGGGCTTCCTGAAGAGACCCAGTACTTC	CASSSLAGGLPEETQYF
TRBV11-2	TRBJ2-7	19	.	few	TGTGCCAGCAGCTCCTCCCTTATACATAGGGTCACAGATTCCTACGAGCAGTACTTC	CASSSSLIHRVTDSYEQYF
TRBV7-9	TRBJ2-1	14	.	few	TGTGCCAGCAGCTTAGCTTTGGGAAGCAATGAGCAGTTCTTC	CASSLALGSNEQFF
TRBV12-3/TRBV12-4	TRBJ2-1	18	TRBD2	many	TGTGCCAGCAGTCCCGGGACTAGCGGGGGTTTCTCCTACAATGAGCAGTTCTTC	CASSPGTSGGFSYNEQFF
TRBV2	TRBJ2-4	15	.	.	TGTGCCAGCAGTGAATTCGCTCCGAACGGAAACATTCAGTACTTC	CASSEFAPNGNIQYF
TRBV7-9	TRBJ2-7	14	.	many	TGTGCCAGCAGCCAGTCAGGGGCTCGGTTCGAGCAGTACTTC	CASSQSGARFEQYF
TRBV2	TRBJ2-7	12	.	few	TGTGCCAGCAGTGACTTTCCCTACGAGCAGTACTTC	CASSDFPYEQYF
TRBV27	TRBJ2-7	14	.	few	TGTGCCAGCAGTTTATTTGCAGGCTCCTACGAGCAGTACTTC	CASSLFAGSYEQYF
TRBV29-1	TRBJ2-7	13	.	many	TGCAGCGTTGAAGGGGGGAGCCCCTACGAGCAGTACTTC	CSVEGGSPYEQYF
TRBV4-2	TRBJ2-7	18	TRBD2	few	TGTGCCAGCAGCCAAGATAAGGAGCTAGCGGGAGGTTCCTACGAGCAGTACTTC	CASSQDKELAGGSYEQYF
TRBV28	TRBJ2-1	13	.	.	TGTGCCACCCAGGACTGGGGGGTCAATGAGCAGTTCTTC	CATQDWGVNEQFF
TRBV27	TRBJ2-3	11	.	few	TGTGCCAGCAGTCTTCGAGGTACGCAGTATTTT	CASSLRGTQYF
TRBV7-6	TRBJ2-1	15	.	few	TGTGCCAGCAGCTCAGACGGAGCAGCTTACAATGAGCAGTTCTTC	CASSSDGAAYNEQFF
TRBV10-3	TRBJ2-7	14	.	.	TGTGCCACCATGGAGGGCCTGGATGCTTACGAGCAGTACTTC	CATMEGLDAYEQYF
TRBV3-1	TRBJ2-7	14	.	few	TGTGCCAGCAGCCAGGGCGGCGGGGTCCACGAGCAGTACTTC	CASSQGGGVHEQYF
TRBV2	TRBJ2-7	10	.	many	TGTGCCAGCTCCGAGGGCGAGCAGTACTTC	CASSEGEQYF
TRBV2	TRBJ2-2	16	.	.	TGTGCCAGCAGTGAAGGTTGGAGGGGAGAGACCGGGGAGCTGTTTTTT	CASSEGWRGETGELFF
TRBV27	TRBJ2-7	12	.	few	TGTGCCAGCAGGACCGGGGCGGACGAGCAGTACTTC	CASRTGADEQYF
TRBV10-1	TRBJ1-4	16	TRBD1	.	TGCGCCAGCAGGATGGGGGAATACCTAACAGGGGACGGACTGTTTTTT	CASRMGEYLTGDGLFF
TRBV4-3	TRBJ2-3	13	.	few	TGCGCCAGCAGCCAAGGCCCGGCAGATACGCAGTATTTT	CASSQGPADTQYF
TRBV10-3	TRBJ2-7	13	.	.	TGTGCCACCCATAGGGTAGACCAACTAGAGCAGTACTTC	CATHRVDQLEQYF
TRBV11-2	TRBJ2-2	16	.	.	TGTGCCAGCAGCTTACAGCTAGCGAGGAACACCGGGGAGCTGTTTTTT	CASSLQLARNTGELFF
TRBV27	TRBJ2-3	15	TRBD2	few	TGTGCCAGCAAGCAACTAGCGGAAAGCACAGATACGCAGTATTTT	CASKQLAESTDTQYF
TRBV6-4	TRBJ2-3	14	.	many	TGTGCCAGCAGTGGTGGAGAGAGCACAGATACGCAGTATTTT	CASSGGESTDTQYF
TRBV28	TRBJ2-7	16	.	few	TGTGCCAGCAGTTTAGACATGATAAACACGGACTACGAGCAGTACTTC	CASSLDMINTDYEQYF
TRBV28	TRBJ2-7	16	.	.	TGTGCCAGCAGCCTTTACGTTGAAGGCTTTGGGGCCGAGCAGTACTTC	CASSLYVEGFGAEQYF
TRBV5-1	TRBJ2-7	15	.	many	TGCGCCAGCAGCCCGACCGGACAGAAACCCTACGAGCAGTACTTC	CASSPTGQKPYEQYF
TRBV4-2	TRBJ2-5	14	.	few	TGTGCCAGCAGCTCGGACCTAAGGGCAGAGACCCAGTACTTC	CASSSDLRAETQYF
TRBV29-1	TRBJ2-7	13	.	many	TGCAGCGTTGAAGCAGGGGAAGGCTACGAGCAGTACTTC	CSVEAGEGYEQYF
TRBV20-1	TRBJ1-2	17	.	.	TGCAGTGCTAGAGATACGGAGGGAACCACCACCAACTATGGCTACACCTTC	CSARDTEGTTTNYGYTF
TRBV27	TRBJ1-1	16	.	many	TGTGCCAGCAGTTTATCGTCGCAGGGATTTTACACTGAAGCTTTCTTT	CASSLSSQGFYTEAFF
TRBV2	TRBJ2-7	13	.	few	TGTGCCAGCAGTGACGGGCAGGCCTACGAGCAGTACTTC	CASSDGQAYEQYF
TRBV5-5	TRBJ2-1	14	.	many	TGTGCCAGCGCCCCCCTACGCTCCTACAATGAGCAGTTCTTC	CASAPLRSYNEQFF
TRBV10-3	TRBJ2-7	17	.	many	TGTGCCATCAGTGAGCTGGGAATAATGGGGGCCTCCTACGAGCAGTACTTC	CAISELGIMGASYEQYF
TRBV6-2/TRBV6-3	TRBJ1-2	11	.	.	TGTGCCAGCAGTTACGGGAATGGCTACACCTTC	CASSYGNGYTF
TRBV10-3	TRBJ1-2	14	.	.	TGTGCCATCAGTGAGTCGGAGGGAGCCTATGGCTACACCTTC	CAISESEGAYGYTF
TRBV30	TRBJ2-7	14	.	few	TGTGCCTGGAGTGTACAGGACTTAATCTACGAGCAGTACTTC	CAWSVQDLIYEQYF
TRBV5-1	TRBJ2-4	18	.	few	TGCGCCAGCAGCTTGGCCATCAGCACTTATAAGGACAAAAACATTCAGTACTTC	CASSLAISTYKDKNIQYF